A selection of T cell receptor beta chains follows, all from one sample in a study of T cell repertoires in cytomegalovirus infection. These receptors are not linked to any known antigen. TCRdb re-called the reads with MiXCR, one entry per CDR3 protein. The profile shows hundreds of thousands of distinct CDR3 sequences, around a third of them singletons. This specimen was cultured CD8+ T cells from PBMCs, taken from culture after CMV antigen stimulation. These receptors all stem from a human donor in good health (CMV status not recorded). Some clones in this sample may be carry-over from other donors' samples. CDR3s include the opening cysteine and the closing phenylalanine or tryptophan. The D gene is left open where the match is weak. Clone size is stated in some rows and not others, as once, few, many or a class when expanded.

TRBJ2-2	TRBV27	NA	13	NA	CASATGGTGELFF	TGTGCCAGCGCGACAGGAGGAACCGGGGAGCTGTTTTTT
TRBJ1-1	TRBV7-9	few	15	NA	CASSRRDTLRAEAFF	TGTGCCAGCAGCAGGCGGGACACCCTCAGGGCTGAAGCTTTCTTT
TRBJ2-6	TRBV19	NA	13	NA	CASSIAPREVLTF	TGTGCCAGTAGTATAGCCCCTCGGGAGGTCCTGACTTTC
TRBJ1-6	TRBV5-4	NA	16	TRBD1	CASSLALGQGHSPLHF	TGTGCCAGCAGCTTGGCCCTCGGACAGGGACATTCACCCCTCCACTTT
TRBJ2-3	TRBV27	few	15	TRBD2	CASSRTSGGLHTQYF	TGTGCCAGCAGTCGGACTAGCGGGGGGCTACATACGCAGTATTTT
TRBJ1-5	TRBV6-2/TRBV6-3	NA	20	NA	CASSPLGRRMRNYSNQPQHF	TGTGCCAGCAGCCCCCTCGGCAGGAGGATGCGGAATTATAGCAATCAGCCCCAGCATTTT
TRBJ2-1	TRBV9	NA	18	TRBD2	CASSVARLAGGTYNEQFF	TGTGCCAGCAGCGTAGCCCGGCTAGCGGGGGGTACCTACAATGAGCAGTTCTTC
TRBJ2-1	TRBV7-8	NA	15	NA	CASSPSGRPQWEQFF	TGTGCCAGCAGCCCCTCGGGGCGCCCACAGTGGGAGCAGTTCTTC
TRBJ1-2	TRBV7-6	NA	13	TRBD1	CASGFGQADGYTF	TGTGCCAGCGGCTTCGGACAGGCGGATGGCTACACCTTC
TRBJ2-7	TRBV2	few	14	TRBD1	CASSDGTGWMEQYF	TGTGCCAGCAGTGATGGGACAGGGTGGATGGAGCAGTACTTC
TRBJ2-7	TRBV12-3/TRBV12-4	NA	15	NA	CASSPQPGNSYEQYF	TGTGCCAGCAGTCCCCAGCCGGGGAACTCCTACGAGCAGTACTTC
TRBJ2-7	TRBV7-2	many	14	NA	CASSLMGVDYEQYF	TGTGCCAGCAGCTTAATGGGTGTGGACTACGAGCAGTACTTC
TRBJ1-1	TRBV12-3/TRBV12-4	once	14	NA	CASGNREIDTEAFF	TGTGCCAGCGGAAACCGGGAAATTGACACTGAAGCTTTCTTT
TRBJ2-5	TRBV9	NA	16	NA	CASSVGGRFMQETQYF	TGTGCCAGCAGCGTAGGGGGGCGCTTCATGCAAGAGACCCAGTACTTC
TRBJ1-5	TRBV6-2/TRBV6-3	NA	16	NA	CASSYSSGYSNQPQHF	TGTGCCAGCAGTTACTCGAGCGGTTATAGCAATCAGCCCCAGCATTTT
TRBJ1-2	TRBV9	NA	11	NA	CASRGDEGYTF	TGTGCCAGCCGGGGGGACGAGGGCTACACCTTC
TRBJ2-4	TRBV28	NA	15	TRBD2	CASSPGRDPKNIQYF	TGTGCCAGCAGTCCGGGGAGGGACCCCAAAAACATTCAGTACTTC
TRBJ1-2	TRBV29-1	few	14	NA	CSVEGRGGNYGYTF	TGCAGCGTTGAAGGCAGGGGAGGTAACTATGGCTACACCTTC
TRBJ2-2	TRBV10-2	NA	15	TRBD1	CASSESLTGAGELFF	TGCGCCAGCAGTGAGTCCTTGACAGGGGCGGGAGAGCTGTTTTTT
TRBJ1-3	TRBV6-2/TRBV6-3	NA	16	NA	CASSPPLGGTGNTIYF	TGTGCCAGCAGTCCCCCCCTGGGTGGGACTGGAAACACCATATATTTT
TRBJ2-1	TRBV7-8	many	16	NA	CASSLSIEGQGGEQFF	TGTGCCAGCAGCTTATCAATCGAGGGCCAGGGGGGTGAGCAGTTCTTC
TRBJ1-2	TRBV27	NA	15	TRBD1	CASSLSGDRVQGYTF	TGTGCCAGCAGTTTATCGGGGGACAGGGTGCAGGGCTACACCTTC
TRBJ1-4	TRBV7-9	few	15	NA	CASSPQQATNEKLFF	TGTGCCAGCAGCCCACAGCAAGCAACTAATGAAAAACTGTTTTTT
TRBJ1-3	TRBV15	few	15	TRBD1	CATRRDRGLGNTIYF	TGTGCCACCAGACGGGACAGGGGGCTCGGAAACACCATATATTTT
TRBJ1-1	TRBV12-3/TRBV12-4	few	13	NA	CASTPSGDTEAFF	TGTGCCAGCACCCCCAGTGGAGACACTGAAGCTTTCTTT
TRBJ1-5	TRBV7-2	many	15	TRBD1	CASSPTGVANQPQHF	TGTGCCAGCAGTCCGACAGGGGTGGCAAATCAGCCCCAGCATTTT
TRBJ1-6	TRBV27	NA	14	NA	CASRGQLENSPLHF	TGTGCCAGCAGAGGACAGCTGGAGAATTCACCCCTCCACTTT
TRBJ2-2	TRBV7-6	few	15	TRBD1	CASSVRDRMTGELFF	TGTGCCAGCAGCGTTAGGGACAGGATGACCGGGGAGCTGTTTTTT
TRBJ2-2	TRBV7-6	NA	16	TRBD1	CASSGPGQGSTGELFF	TGTGCCAGCAGCGGACCGGGACAGGGTAGCACCGGGGAGCTGTTTTTT
TRBJ2-3	TRBV20-1	NA	16	TRBD1	CSARDKGQMSNQPQYF	TGCAGTGCTAGAGATAAGGGACAGATGAGCAATCAGCCCCAGTATTTT
TRBJ1-1	TRBV4-1	NA	15	NA	CASSRQTGLNTEAFF	TGCGCCAGCAGCCGTCAGACAGGTTTGAACACTGAAGCTTTCTTT
TRBJ2-1	TRBV14	once	14	NA	CASSLGLQRNEQFF	TGTGCCAGCAGCCTGGGACTCCAGAGGAATGAGCAGTTCTTC
TRBJ1-6	TRBV7-9	many	16	NA	CASSLGPSSYNSPLHF	TGTGCCAGCAGCTTGGGCCCGAGCTCCTATAATTCACCCCTCCACTTT